This passage covers 10 T cell receptor beta chains from one sample sequenced in a study of T cells in localized non-small cell lung cancer. Generated by immunoSEQ multiplex PCR, the TCRdb table keeps only in-frame clones and is missing some. The sample holds roughly 1,800 clones, about 24% seen once. Sequences were derived from normal lung tissue next to the tumor, sampled before any cancer treatment. The origin of the receptors is a woman aged 35 to 70 with stage II squamous cell lung carcinoma.

In its sample, this clone was seen once. This chain uses TRBV15 with TRBJ2-5; TRBD2 is a possible D gene (6 bases). Germline V gene lookup returns CDR1 LNHNV and CDR2 YYDKDF (reference sequence). The CDR3 has 15 residues. The ends were cut back, 1 base at V and 2 bases at J, with 11 bases in the middle. CDR3 bases: TGTGCCACCAGCAGAGGTGGGGGGTGGCAAGAGACCCAGTACTTC. This gives the protein CATSRGGGWQETQYF.

This chain links TRBV10-2 with TRBJ2-7; TRBD2 matches 10 bases. CDR3 size: 16 residues. Germline CDR1 WSHSY, CDR2 SAAADI. The junction had 12 bases not matched to a gene; V was cut back by 5 bases and J by 5 bases. CDR3 DNA: TGCGCCAGCAGTCCCCCCTCTAGCGGGAGTAACCACGAGCAGTACTTC. This gives the protein CASSPPSSGSNHEQYF.

The chain couples TRBV15 to TRBJ1-1; D unresolved. The CDR3 sequence is 14 residues long. The V end was cut by 9 bases, the J end by 2 bases, with 16 bases between. The germline CDR1 and CDR2 sequences are LNHNV and YYDKDF (reference sequence). The CDR3 spells CATWAGSANTEAFF. The CDR3 DNA sequence: TGTGCCACATGGGCGGGCAGCGCTAACACTGAAGCTTTCTTT.

J is TRBJ1-3 and V is TRBV6-7, with unresolved D. TRBV6-7 has ORF status, its function being uncertain. V lost 3 bases to trimming and J lost 4 bases, with 19 bases between them. The CDR3 sequence is 17 residues long. The CDR3 loop reads CASSYKADSPSGNTIYF. The CDR3 coding sequence is TGTGCCAGCAGTTATAAAGCTGACTCCCCGTCGGGAAACACCATATATTTT.

The table lists this clone with a few counts. The chain employs TRBV11-3 and TRBJ1-1; D gene ambiguous. There are 15 residues in the CDR3. Trimming pared 5 bases from V and 3 bases from J, leaving 16 bases between. Germline-derived CDR1 and CDR2 are SGHNT and YENEEA. In DNA form, the CDR3 reads TGTGCCAGCAGCCCGACGGTTAAGGTAGACACTGAAGCTTTCTTT. This gives the protein CASSPTVKVDTEAFF.

This clone has only a few counts. The rearrangement links TRBV9 to TRBJ2-5, with 13 bases lining up with TRBD2. J gave up 5 bases and V 4 bases, and 8 bases lay outside the gene matches. CDR1 and CDR2 from the germline V gene are SGDLS and YYNGEE. The CDR3 contains 16 residues. The CDR3 DNA sequence: TGTGCCAGCAGCAGGGGACTAGCGGGATTTCGGGAGACCCAGTACTTC. Encoded protein: CASSRGLAGFRETQYF.

This clone has more than one count but fewer than ten. This chain uses TRBV11-3 with TRBJ2-1; 11 nucleotides match TRBD2. The CDR3 loop spans 15 amino acids. The V gene's germline CDR1 is SGHNT and CDR2 YENEEA. With 5 bases clipped from V and 6 bases from J, the junction kept 6 bases outside the gene matches. The CDR3 sequence: CASSQTSGDLNEQFF. The DNA of the CDR3 is TGTGCCAGCAGCCAGACTAGCGGGGACCTCAATGAGCAGTTCTTC.

By share, this clone counts as medium-sized (0.01 to 0.1%). The CDR3 DNA reads TGTGCCAGCAGGGCTAGGGGAGTAGTCACAGATACGCAGTATTTT. It translates to CASRARGVVTDTQYF. The genes are TRBV9 and TRBJ2-3; D possibly matches TRBD1 or TRBD2 (5 bases each). CDR1 SGDLS and CDR2 YYNGEE come from the germline V gene. V shed 5 bases and J shed 2 bases, with 15 bases lying between them. The CDR3 is made up of 15 amino acids. Looking up the rest from reference TRBV9 and TRBJ2-3 gives the full variable domain: DSGVTQTPKHLITATGQRVTLRCSPRSGDLSVYWYQQSLDQGLQFLIQYYNGEERAKGNILERFSAQQFPDLHSELNLSSLELGDSALYFCASRARGVVTDTQYFGPGTRLTVL.

This clone was found a few times. For the CDR3, the DNA is TGTGCCAGCAGCCCTTCGGGGACAGGAGATACGCAGTATTTT. Protein product: CASSPSGTGDTQYF. The gene calls are TRBV11-3 and TRBJ2-3; 8 bases agree with TRBD1. The CDR3 is made up of 14 amino acids. Germline V lookup: CDR1 SGHNT, CDR2 YENEEA. The junction had 6 bases not matched to a gene; V was cut back by 5 bases and J by 5 bases. Using reference TRBV11-3 and TRBJ2-3 for the parts outside the CDR3, the full variable domain is EAGVVQSPRYKIIEKKQPVAFWCNPISGHNTLYWYLQNLGQGPELLIRYENEEAVDDSQLPKDRFSAERLKGVDSTLKIQPAELGDSAVYLCASSPSGTGDTQYFGPGTRLTVL.

This clone was detected a few times. The CDR3 reads CASSSSGTGIAEQYF. In DNA, the CDR3 is TGTGCCAGCAGTTCCTCCGGGACAGGGATTGCCGAGCAGTACTTC. The genes are TRBV6-8 and TRBJ2-7, with TRBD1 matching over 9 bases. Germline CDR1 MNHGY, CDR2 SAAAGT. This CDR3 has 15 residues. V was clipped by 4 bases and J by 6 bases; unmatched bases: 10.